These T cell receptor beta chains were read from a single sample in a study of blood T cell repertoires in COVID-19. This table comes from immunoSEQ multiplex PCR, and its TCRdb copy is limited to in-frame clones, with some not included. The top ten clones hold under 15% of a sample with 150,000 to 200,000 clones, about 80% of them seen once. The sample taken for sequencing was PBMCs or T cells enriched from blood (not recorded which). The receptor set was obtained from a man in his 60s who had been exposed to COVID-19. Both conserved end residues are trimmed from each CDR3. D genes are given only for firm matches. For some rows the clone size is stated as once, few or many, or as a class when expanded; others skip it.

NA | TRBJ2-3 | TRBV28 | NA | ASTGGGVQADTQY
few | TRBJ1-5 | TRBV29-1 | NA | SVGAGANQPQH
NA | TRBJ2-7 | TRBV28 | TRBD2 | ASSWTSGGRYEQY
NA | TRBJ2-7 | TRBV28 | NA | ASSSSTGIYEQY
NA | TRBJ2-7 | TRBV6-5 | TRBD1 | ASSYGQGSDEQY
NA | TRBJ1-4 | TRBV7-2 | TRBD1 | ASSDQGQEKLF
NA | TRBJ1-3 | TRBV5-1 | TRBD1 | ASSPELRGQGAGNTIY
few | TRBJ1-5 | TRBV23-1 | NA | ASSPHCTPRPQH
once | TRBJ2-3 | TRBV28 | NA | ASSSEASTDTQY
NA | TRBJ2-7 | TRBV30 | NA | AWSVGDSSYEQY
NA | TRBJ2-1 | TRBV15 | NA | ATSLGLRDNEQF
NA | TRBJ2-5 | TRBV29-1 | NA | SVEEGVLGTQY
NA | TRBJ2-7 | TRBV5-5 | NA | ASQPQGFVYEQY
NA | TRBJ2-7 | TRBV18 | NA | ASSPPEGNGYEQY
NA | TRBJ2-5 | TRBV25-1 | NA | ASSALSVETQY